Listed below are T cell receptor beta chains from one sample, sequenced in a study of Ad26.COV2.S vaccination and SARS-CoV-2 variants. Repertoires were generated with immunoSEQ multiplex PCR, while TCRdb's copy carries only in-frame clones and drops some. The table includes hundreds of thousands of clones, about 87% detected once. The material sequenced was peripheral blood, taken in a trial of Ad26.COV2.S vaccine versus placebo. The receptor source for this set is a person between 18 and 65 years old who received the Ad26.COV2.S COVID-19 vaccine or a placebo. CDR3s include the opening cysteine and the closing phenylalanine or tryptophan. Each record gives: V gene, D gene, clone size, J gene, CDR3 DNA, CDR3 protein. The D gene is left open where the match is weak. A clone size is listed for some rows: how often the clone was seen (once, few, many), or a class if it is expanded.

TRBV30	.	.	TRBJ2-7	TGTGCCTGGAGCCGAGGTTGGCAGGGGTGGGACGAGCAGTACTTC	CAWSRGWQGWDEQYF
TRBV28	.	.	TRBJ1-2	TGTGCCAGCAGTTTCCGGCGGGAGGCCTATGGCTACACCTTC	CASSFRREAYGYTF
TRBV14	.	.	TRBJ2-7	TGTGCCAGCAGCCAAATTGGCGAGCAGTACTTC	CASSQIGEQYF
TRBV10-3	.	.	TRBJ1-3	TGTGCCATCAGTGAGTCAAACACCATATATTTT	CAISESNTIYF
TRBV5-4	.	.	TRBJ1-2	TGTGCCAGCAGCTTGGGGACCGAAGATTATGGCTACACCTTC	CASSLGTEDYGYTF
TRBV4-3	TRBD2	once	TRBJ2-3	TGCGCCAGCAGCAAAGAGGGACTAGCGGGAGTAGGCACAGATACGCAGTATTTT	CASSKEGLAGVGTDTQYF
TRBV27	.	.	TRBJ1-2	TGTGCCAGCAGTTTAACGCGGGCCCAGATGATGGGCTACACCTTC	CASSLTRAQMMGYTF
TRBV24-1	.	.	TRBJ1-2	TGTGCCACCAGTGATTCTTCCGAGAGGAATGGCTACACCTTC	CATSDSSERNGYTF
TRBV18	TRBD1	.	TRBJ2-3	TGTGCCAGCTCACCAAGGACAGGGGACACAGATACGCAGTATTTT	CASSPRTGDTDTQYF
TRBV6-5	.	.	TRBJ1-3	TGTGCCAGCAGGCGCCCCTCTGGAAACACCATATATTTT	CASRRPSGNTIYF